These 22 T cell receptor beta chains were sequenced from one sample in a study of blood T cell repertoires in COVID-19. Some clones are missing from TCRdb's copy, which holds only in-frame ones; the method was immunoSEQ multiplex PCR. The sample consists of some 290,000 clones, about 90% of them appearing once. Specimen: peripheral blood. The source of these receptors is a woman aged 50 to 60 who had recovered from COVID-19.

The chain combines TRBV7-2 with TRBJ2-5; D ambiguous. Trimming removed 7 bases at V and 4 bases at J, with 13 bases between. Germline V gene data show CDR1 as SGHTA and CDR2 as FQGNSA. This CDR3 region has 13 residues. Written as DNA, the CDR3 is TGTGCCAGCACCGGCCGGCGGAGAGAGACCCAGTACTTC. Its protein is CASTGRRRETQYF.

This rearrangement joins TRBV5-4 to TRBJ1-4; D is possibly TRBD1 (5 bases). Germline lookup yields CDR1 SGHNT and CDR2 YYREEE (reference sequence). V lost 3 bases to trimming and J lost 5 bases, with 11 bases between them. This CDR3 is built from 14 residues. For the CDR3, the DNA is TGTGCCAGCAGCTCGACAGTGAAGAATGAAAAACTGTTTTTT. Amino acid sequence: CASSSTVKNEKLFF.

This clone was seen a single time. The rearrangement uses TRBV9 and TRBJ2-2; 14 bases match TRBD2. CDR1 SGDLS and CDR2 YYNGEE come from the germline V gene. This CDR3 is 18 amino acids long. J lost 4 bases, V lost 4 bases, and 9 bases had no gene match. In DNA form, the CDR3 reads TGTGCCAGCAGCCACCGGACTAGCGGGGGGTCCACCACCGGGGAGCTGTTTTTT. Residues: CASSHRTSGGSTTGELFF.

CDR3 sequence: CASSPHVSGANVLTF. The CDR3 bases are TGTGCCAGCAGTCCACACGTCTCTGGGGCCAACGTCCTGACTTTC. The V gene is TRBV5-4, the J gene TRBJ2-6; D not certain. Germline CDR1 and CDR2: SGHNT and YYREEE (reference sequence). Trimming cost V 5 bases and J 0 bases, with 9 bases left between them. CDR3 length: 15 residues.

This clone was observed a single time. CDR3 sequence: CASSHGGDRDEKLFF. In DNA, the CDR3 is TGCGCCAGCAGCCACGGAGGGGACAGGGACGAAAAACTGTTTTTT. This chain uses TRBV5-1 with TRBJ1-4; TRBD1 aligns across 9 bases. Germline V gene sequence: CDR1 SGHRS, CDR2 YFSETQ. The CDR3 is 15 amino acids. J was trimmed by 8 bases and V by 4 bases; bases with no gene match: 9. The variable domain in full, with the rest retrieved from reference TRBV5-1 and TRBJ1-4, is KAGVTQTPRYLIKTRGQQVTLSCSPISGHRSVSWYQQTPGQGLQFLFEYFSETQRNKGNFPGRFSGRQFSNSRSEMNVSTLELGDSALYLCASSHGGDRDEKLFFGSGTQLSVL.

The chain combines TRBV29-1 with TRBJ1-2, with a possible D match to TRBD1 (6 bases). V lost 7 bases and J 2 bases, leaving 14 bases between the germline ends. The germline gives CDR1 SQVTM, CDR2 ANQGSEA. The CDR3 loop spans 13 amino acids. The DNA for the CDR3 is TGCAGCGCATGGACAGAAGAGAACTATGGCTACACCTTC. It encodes CSAWTEENYGYTF.

Points on this clone: The sample contains more than one DNA sequence encoding this CDR3. The chain recombines TRBV28 with TRBJ1-2, with D possibly matching TRBD1 (6 bases). Germline lookup yields CDR1 MDHEN and CDR2 SYDVKM. This CDR3 has 13 amino acids. V was cut by 2 bases and J by 5 bases, with 9 bases left in between. The CDR3, as DNA: TGTGCCAGCAGTTTAACAGGGCCTTATGGCTACACCTTC. Amino acid sequence: CASSLTGPYGYTF.

This clone was seen a handful of times. The chain is built from TRBV7-8 and TRBJ2-3; 8 bases are a match to TRBD1. The CDR3 contains 14 residues. The V gene end was trimmed by 4 bases and the J gene end by 0 bases; junction bases not matched to a gene: 0. CDR1 and CDR2 from the germline V gene are SGHVS and FQNEAQ. CDR3 region: CASSWDRSTDTQYF. For the CDR3, the DNA is TGTGCCAGCAGCTGGGACAGGAGCACAGATACGCAGTATTTT.

The chain carries TRBV5-4 and TRBJ2-1; TRBD2 matches 8 bases. The CDR3 loop spans 17 amino acids. Trimming removed 0 bases from V and 4 bases from J; junction bases left unmatched: 9. Germline-derived CDR1 and CDR2 are SGHNT and YYREEE (reference sequence). CDR3 in amino acids: CASSLAGRREGYNEQFF. The CDR3 DNA is TGTGCCAGCAGCTTGGCCGGGAGACGGGAGGGATACAATGAGCAGTTCTTC.

The V gene is TRBV27, the J gene TRBJ1-2; D gene ambiguous. CDR3 length equals 15 residues. The germline V and J ends were trimmed by 6 bases and 4 bases, with 18 bases remaining between them. Germline CDR1 reads MNHEY; CDR2 reads SMNVEV (reference sequence). The CDR3 is CASSPGIRAVYGYTF. The CDR3 bases are TGTGCCAGCAGCCCGGGGATAAGGGCCGTCTATGGCTACACCTTC.

The gene calls are TRBV18 and TRBJ1-5; a weak D match, TRBD1 (5 bases). Germline V CDR1 and CDR2: KGHSH, LQKENI. Trimming removed 6 bases from V and 2 bases from J, with 20 bases in between. The CDR3 consists of 17 residues. As DNA, the CDR3 is TGTGCCAGCTCTTTCTTTTCCCCGGGGGACGGCAATCAGCCCCAGCATTTT. Translation: CASSFFSPGDGNQPQHF. The variable domain in full, completed from reference TRBV18 and TRBJ1-5, reads NAGVMQNPRHLVRRRGQEARLRCSPMKGHSHVYWYRQLPEEGLKFMVYLQKENIIDESGMPKERFSAEFPKEGPSILRIQQVVRGDSAAYFCASSFFSPGDGNQPQHFGDGTRLSIL.

V is TRBV9 and J is TRBJ2-1; 10 bases map to TRBD2. Germline assignment: CDR1 SGDLS and CDR2 YYNGEE. CDR3 length: 16 residues. Germline trimming cut 0 bases from V and 3 bases from J; bases unmatched to any gene: 3. CDR3 nucleotide sequence: TGTGCCAGCAGCGTAGGGGTAGCGGGGGGCTACAATGAGCAGTTCTTC. Its translation: CASSVGVAGGYNEQFF.

About this clone: Its ends do not fully match the called genes, so a read error is possible. This chain connects TRBV19 to TRBJ1-2; TRBD1 aligns across 9 bases. The length of the CDR3 is 15 residues. Germline V gene lookup returns CDR1 LNHDA and CDR2 SQIVND (reference sequence). CDR3 bases: TGTGCCAGTAGTCCTTCGGACAGGGGTAACAATGGCTACACCTTC. Translated, it gives CASSPSDRGNNGYTF.

This clone has more than one count but fewer than ten. The DNA of the CDR3 is TGTGCCAGCACCCGCTTTGGGGCGGGAGTGAATGAGCAGTTCTTC. Translating gives CASTRFGAGVNEQFF. This sequence joins TRBV28 and TRBJ2-1; 7 nucleotides agree with TRBD2. Germline lookup yields CDR1 MDHEN and CDR2 SYDVKM. V trimming: 7 bases; J trimming: 7 bases; junction bases outside the gene matches: 13. CDR3 length: 15 residues. Full variable domain (missing parts from reference TRBV28 and TRBJ2-1): DVKVTQSSRYLVKRTGEKVFLECVQDMDHENMFWYRQDPGLGLRLIYFSYDVKMKEKGDIPEGYSVSREKKERFSLILESASTNQTSMYLCASTRFGAGVNEQFFGPGTRLTVL.

This chain connects TRBV30 to TRBJ2-5; D is ambiguous. Trimming cost V 0 bases and J 5 bases, with 10 bases left between them. CDR3 length equals 13 residues. Germline CDR1 GTSNPN, CDR2 SVGIG (reference sequence). This CDR3 reads CAWSVGSPETQYF. Written as DNA, the CDR3 is TGTGCCTGGAGTGTTGGCTCCCCGGAGACCCAGTACTTC. The complete variable domain, with remaining parts taken from reference TRBV30 and TRBJ2-5, reads SQTIHQWPATLVQPVGSPLSLECTVEGTSNPNLYWYRQAAGRGLQLLFYSVGIGQISSEVPQNLSASRPQDRQFILSSKKLLLSDSGFYLCAWSVGSPETQYFGPGTRLLVL.

V gene TRBV7-2 combines with J gene TRBJ2-2, with 10 nucleotides matching TRBD1. Germline CDR1 and CDR2: SGHTA and FQGNSA. J was trimmed by 0 bases and V by 1 base; bases with no gene match: 5. The CDR3 is 18 residues long. The CDR3 here is CASSLVGGQGANTGELFF. The CDR3 nucleotides read TGTGCCAGCAGCTTAGTAGGCGGACAGGGGGCGAACACCGGGGAGCTGTTTTTT.

The chain has TRBV11-2 and TRBJ1-6, with D hard to call. The CDR3 sequence is 17 residues long. CDR1 is SGHAT, CDR2 FQNNGV, per germline. V lost 2 bases and J lost 0, with 11 bases in between. CDR3 sequence (DNA): TGTGCCAGCAGCTTATGGGAAGGGAGCTCCTATAATTCACCCCTCCACTTT. Protein product: CASSLWEGSSYNSPLHF.

The gene calls are TRBV19 and TRBJ1-2; the D gene is possibly TRBD1 (5 bases). This CDR3 has 11 amino acids. CDR1 and CDR2 from the germline V gene are LNHDA and SQIVND (reference sequence). Trimming took 10 bases from V and 6 from J, leaving 12 bases between them. The CDR3 nucleotides are TGTGCCACTAGACAGATCGATGGCTACACCTTC. It specifies CATRQIDGYTF.

The chain joins TRBV27 to TRBJ2-3; TRBD1 is a possible D gene (5 bases). The CDR3 covers 16 residues. Deletions cut 8 bases from V and 2 bases from J, with 20 bases between. CDR1 is MNHEY and CDR2 is SMNVEV in the germline V gene (reference sequence). The CDR3 bases are TGTGCCAGCCAAGGGGTTAGCCATCACTCCACAGATACGCAGTATTTT. Translated, it gives CASQGVSHHSTDTQYF.

This chain links TRBV12-3 or TRBV12-4 with TRBJ2-7; D is uncertain. The CDR3 has 13 residues. V lost 3 bases, J lost 2 bases, and 8 bases lay in between. CDR3 residues: CASSFHSTYEQYF. DNA of the CDR3: TGTGCCAGCAGTTTTCACAGCACCTACGAGCAGTACTTC.

The chain couples TRBV12-3 or TRBV12-4 to TRBJ1-2; 7 bases map to TRBD1. There are 13 residues in the CDR3. Losses at the gene ends were 6 bases for V and 6 bases for J; bases not matched to a gene: 7. The CDR3 protein is CASSQHRGNGYTF. The CDR3 DNA reads as TGTGCCAGCAGCCAGCACAGGGGTAATGGCTACACCTTC.

The rearrangement uses TRBV5-1 and TRBJ2-1, with TRBD2 matching over 13 bases. The CDR3 runs to 20 residues. The J segment lost 8 bases and the V segment lost 0 bases, leaving 17 bases of the junction unmatched. The germline V gene has CDR1 SGHRS and CDR2 YFSETQ. CDR3 in amino acids: CASSLATTSGGPYIGDEQFF. CDR3 in DNA: TGCGCCAGCAGCTTGGCCACGACTAGCGGGGGGCCCTACATTGGGGATGAGCAGTTCTTC.